What follows is one T cell receptor (beta chain) and its context. This sample is drawn from a study of blood T cell repertoires in COVID-19. Study overall: There were acute and convalescent COVID-19 samples, and they came from the United States, Italy and Spain. From T cells, B-cell-depleted T cells, or PBMCs came the material, which was cDNA or gDNA.

Sequenced by immunoSEQ multiplex PCR; TCRdb stores in-frame clones only, minus some. The sample has about 93,000 clones, about 80% seen once. The sequencing sample was made of peripheral blood. The receptor was derived from a human donor in a cohort sampled during active COVID-19.

The CDR3 reads CASSSTGGLAGNTDTQYF. Written as DNA, the CDR3 is TGTGCCAGCAGCTCCACCGGGGGGCTAGCGGGGAACACAGATACGCAGTATTTT. This rearrangement joins TRBV13 to TRBJ2-3; TRBD2 matches 9 bases. V gave up 4 bases and J gave up 2 bases; unmatched junction bases: 13. This CDR3 comprises 18 residues. Germline CDR1 and CDR2: PRHDT and FYEKMQ (reference sequence).